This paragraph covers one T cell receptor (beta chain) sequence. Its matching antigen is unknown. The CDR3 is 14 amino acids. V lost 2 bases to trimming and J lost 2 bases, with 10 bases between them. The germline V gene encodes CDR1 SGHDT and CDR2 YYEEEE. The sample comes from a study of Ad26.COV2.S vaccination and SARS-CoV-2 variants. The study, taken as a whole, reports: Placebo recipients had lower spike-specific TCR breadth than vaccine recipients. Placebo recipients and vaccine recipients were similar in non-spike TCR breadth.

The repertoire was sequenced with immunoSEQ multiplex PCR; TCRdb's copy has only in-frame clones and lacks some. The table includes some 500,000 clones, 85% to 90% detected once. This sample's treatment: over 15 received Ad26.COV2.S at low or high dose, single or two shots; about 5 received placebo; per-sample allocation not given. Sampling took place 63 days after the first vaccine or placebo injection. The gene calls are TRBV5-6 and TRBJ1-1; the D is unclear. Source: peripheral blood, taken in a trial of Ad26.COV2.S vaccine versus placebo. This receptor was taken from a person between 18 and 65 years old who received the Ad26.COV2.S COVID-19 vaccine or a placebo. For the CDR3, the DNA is TGTGCCAGCAGCTTCGGACTCCATAACACTGAAGCTTTCTTT. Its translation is CASSFGLHNTEAFF.